This T cell receptor (beta chain) is from a study of cytomegalovirus exposure and HLA in healthy donors (TCRdb year 2017). Some background on the complete study: An earlier analysis of 587 of the donors reported 276 Gb of sequence data and 100 million to 120 million unique TCR beta sequences obtained from about 179 million T cells. A later analysis re-analyzed previously published TCR beta repertoires from roughly 630 donors and added high-resolution HLA genotyping to study TCR occurrence patterns. Rather than using new phenotypic data, the later analysis identified candidate immune exposures from TCR beta sequences and from how often those sequences occurred across donors. A later genetic analysis used genome-wide SNP genotypes for about 65% of the roughly 700 donors, treating that subset as a discovery cohort. To predict cytomegalovirus infection status, the study combined high-throughput TCR immunosequencing, statistical association of individual TCRs with disease status, and machine learning. All discovery cohort repertoires had been generated on a single sequencing platform. The T cell repertoires of about 700 subjects were profiled by immunosequencing and related to cytomegalovirus serostatus. HLA typing included class I and class II loci at four-digit resolution. Along with the approximately 650-subject first cohort, a separate validation cohort of over a hundred different subjects was used. Across 300 to 500 genotyped donors of the cohort, an average of approximately 240,000 unique TCR beta nucleotide sequences per donor were sequenced, and around 19% of those sequences were non-productive. About 300 gigabases of sequencing data and tens of millions of unique TCR sequences were included in an early release covering about 700 HLA-typed donors. An earlier analysis of a few hundred of the donors applied high-throughput TCR beta sequencing to assess whether each TCR beta V gene segment acted as functional or pseudogenic. The study was designed to test whether signatures of past pathogen exposure could be identified by cataloging public T cell receptors. Typing coverage varied by locus: about 620-630 donors for A, B, C, DRB1 and DQB1; 500 to 550 for DQA1; 600 to 610 for DPA1; more than 450 for DPB1. Because of strong linkage in the cohort, a few DR-DQ haplotypes were treated as single units for association and clustering. Donor age, sex, ethnicity and CMV serostatus were collected together with the repertoire data. The genetic ancestry cluster associated with self-reported Caucasian donors included 81% of the 398 genotyped donors. What the research found in general, with its limitations: About 17 rarely observed V segments, including chromosome 9 orphons, were excluded from the earlier analysis of approximately 600 of the donors because counts were too low. Cytomegalovirus status was reported to be diagnosed by the classifier with high specificity and sensitivity in both the original and validation cohorts. A further reported finding was that TCR beta sequences accurately predicted the HLA-A and HLA-B alleles for most subjects in the first cohort. The only immune exposure information available for the cohort was CMV serostatus. A later analysis found that HLA-associated TCR beta chains were more clonally expanded and had lower generation probabilities than equally common non-associated chains. Specific HLA alleles were associated with over 15,000 TCR beta sequences at a false discovery rate of 0.05 in a later analysis. In a later analysis, TCR association rates were found to vary across HLA loci, with the most associated TCRs seen for DRB1 alleles and the fewest for HLA-C alleles. Roughly uniform sequencing depth across donors was assumed in presence/absence analyses, although this assumption may not hold. A later analysis reported that several top co-occurrence clusters appeared linked to parvovirus B19, influenza, CMV and Epstein-Barr virus. Linkage disequilibrium might explain the correlated functional status among segregating V segments, but an unknown experimental factor could not be excluded. According to a later genetic analysis, donors in an Asian-associated ancestry cluster had fewer N-insertions in productive TCRs than the approximately 710-donor mean. A total of 150 or so TCR beta chains were listed by the study as associated with cytomegalovirus. The cohort was sequenced for TCR beta chains only, and without alpha or paired-chain data the features that could be detected were limited. In an earlier analysis of some 500 of the donors, most TCR beta V segments appeared in productive rearrangements about 90% or about 30% of the time, broadly matching IMGT annotations. An association between a missense DCLRE1C variant and V-gene and J-gene trimming of TCR beta chains was found in a later genetic analysis and replicated in an independent cohort. In vitro tests confirmed that a few of the cytomegalovirus-associated TCR beta chains recognize cytomegalovirus antigens. A group of highly shared sequence variants was considered likely to be a technical artifact of the sequencing pipeline. Most CMV-associated TCR beta chains appeared to be HLA-restricted in a later analysis, and the HLA associations seemed to be driven largely by CMV exposure. Most TCR sequences were observed very rarely across donors, whereas some public TCRs were present in many individuals. Because the 87-base-pair reads could not distinguish some IMGT-functional V segments, including TRBV6-2 and TRBV6-3, those segments were excluded. Strong co-occurrence of HLA alleles, especially DR and DQ, made assigning TCR associations to individual alleles difficult. Because HLA typing was missing for some donors at each locus, association tests included only the typed subset. The authors suggested that the approach could potentially be generalized to other disease states and immunological phenotypes.

With respect to this clone: This receptor's antigen is unknown. Base quality data are lacking; no much larger clone is found one base away.

In the germline V gene (reference sequence), CDR1 corresponds to LNHNV and CDR2 to YYDKDF. The CDR3 has 14 amino acids, counting the end cysteine and phenylalanine. CDR3 DNA is the only sequence kept; it has 42 bases, read in frame from the first base. V lost 3 bases and J lost 9 bases, and the count of bases not matched to a germline gene is 5. In total, 600 or so healthy bone marrow donors made up the cohort. At the time of sampling, every cohort member was nominally healthy, though immune exposures that went unrecorded were likely present. The donor was CMV seropositive and was included in the group of 289 seropositive cohort members. A peripheral blood sample was collected from each donor, and TCR beta sequencing was performed on peripheral blood mononuclear cells. Genomic DNA was extracted from the blood cell samples with the Qiagen DNeasy Blood Extraction Kit. Receptor amplification or capture employed the immunoSEQ multiplex PCR assay. A mixture of 60 forward primers for TCR Vbeta segments and 13 reverse primers for TCR Jbeta segments was used in the multiplex PCR. A multiplex PCR assay on genomic DNA amplified the CDR3 region of rearranged TCR beta genes. On the Illumina HiSeq System, the amplified TCR beta libraries were sequenced as 87-base-pair reads. The source study handled its data this way. A later analysis tallied 80 million to 95 million unique TCR beta chains across the 550 to 850 repertoires, and some 12 million of those chains were shared by two or more donors. Raw reads were error-corrected and collapsed into unique sequences with a nearest-neighbor algorithm that merged closely related sequences to remove PCR and sequencing errors. V, D and J gene segments were assigned by aligning CDR3 sequences to IMGT reference sequences. For a sequence to be retained, a match of at least six nucleotides to both a V gene segment and a J gene segment was required. A rearrangement counted as productive if the CDR3 had no stop codons and remained in frame with V and J, and every other rearrangement counted as non-productive. Following IMGT convention, CDR3 was defined as the stretch from the second conserved V-encoded cysteine up to the conserved J-encoded phenylalanine. In an earlier analysis of 587 of the donors, sequences lacking an unambiguous match to a single V gene segment were excluded. An earlier analysis of several hundred of the donors classified V segments as functional when productive rearrangements were above 56.7% and as segregating when the standard deviation between donors was above 5%. To diagnose cytomegalovirus status from the catalog of TCR beta chain sequences, a statistical classification framework was built. A later analysis assigned V and J genes by comparing TCR nucleotide sequences with IMGT/GENE-DB human TR gene sequences. The TCRdist pipeline was used in a later analysis to assign CDR3 sequences and most-parsimonious VDJ recombination scenarios. In a later analysis, each TCR beta chain was defined by its CDR3 amino acid sequence together with its V-gene family, and reads lacking a unique V-gene family were excluded. A later analysis removed 592 highly shared, low-generation-probability nucleotide sequences to deal with suspected cross-contamination and a sequencing artifact. In a later analysis, a clonal expansion index was calculated for each public chain from normalized within-repertoire ranks of inferred template counts. A later analysis computed generation probabilities with a VDJ recombination model fitted to out-of-frame rearrangements, and checked the results against IGoR. In a later analysis, hypergeometric tests were used to score TCR-TCR, TCR-HLA and TCR-CMV co-occurrence, with a repertoire-size bias correction applied to TCR pairs. In a later analysis, false discovery rates were estimated by permuting HLA or CMV assignments 20 times. In a later analysis, co-occurring TCRs were grouped using DBSCAN, with TCRdist sequence similarity added in when clustering inside HLA-allele-positive subsets. Repertoires with fewer than 30,000 or more than 120,000 public chains were left out of co-occurrence clustering, as were five repertoires with anomalous nucleotide sharing. TCRdb took over this immuneACCESS table, retaining in-frame rearrangements with V and J assigned. Such tables are incomplete; in checked studies, under half of the missing clones stem from an unresolved V gene, and the remainder is unexplained. V and J calls and clone size are copied from that table; D and trimming were computed from the DNA. For this sample the table gives 150,000 to 200,000 clones, of which roughly 80% were detected only once. The ten largest clones take up around 4.1% of the sample.

The receptor's source is a man aged 50 or older in good health and CMV-seropositive. Here the chain combines TRBV15 and TRBJ1-6; TRBD1 agrees with 7 junctional bases. The sample was PBMCs. The DNA sequence reads TGTGCCACCAGCAGTACAGGGGAGAGTTCACCCCTCCACTTT. Translation gives CATSSTGESSPLHF. With the portions outside the CDR3 filled from the reference TRBV15 and TRBJ1-6 genes, the complete variable region becomes DAMVIQNPRYQVTQFGKPVTLSCSQTLNHNVMYWYQQKSSQAPKLLFHYYDKDFNNEADTPDNFQSRRPNTSFCFLDIRSPGLGDTAMYLCATSSTGESSPLHFGNGTRLTVT.